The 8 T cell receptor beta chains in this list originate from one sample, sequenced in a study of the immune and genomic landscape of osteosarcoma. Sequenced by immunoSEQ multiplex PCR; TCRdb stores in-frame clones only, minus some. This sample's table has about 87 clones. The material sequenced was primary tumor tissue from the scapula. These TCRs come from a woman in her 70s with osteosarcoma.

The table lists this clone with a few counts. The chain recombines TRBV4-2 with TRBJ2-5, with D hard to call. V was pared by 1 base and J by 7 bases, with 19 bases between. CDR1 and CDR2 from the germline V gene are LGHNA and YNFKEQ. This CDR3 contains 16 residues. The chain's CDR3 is CASSQVGSVGSWTQYF. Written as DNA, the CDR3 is TGTGCCAGCAGCCAAGTCGGCAGCGTGGGGTCCTGGACCCAGTACTTC.

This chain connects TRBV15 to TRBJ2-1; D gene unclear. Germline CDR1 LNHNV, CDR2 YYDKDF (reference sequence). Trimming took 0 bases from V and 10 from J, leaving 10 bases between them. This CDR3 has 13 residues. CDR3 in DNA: TGTGCCACCAGCAGAGATAACCCCAACGAGCAGTTCTTC. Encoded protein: CATSRDNPNEQFF.

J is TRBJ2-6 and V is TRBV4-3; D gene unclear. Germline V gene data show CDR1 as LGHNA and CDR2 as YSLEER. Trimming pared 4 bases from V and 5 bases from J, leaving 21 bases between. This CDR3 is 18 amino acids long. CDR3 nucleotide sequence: TGCGCCAGCAGCCCAAACCCAGGACGTCAAAGTCGGGCCAACGTCCTGACTTTC. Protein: CASSPNPGRQSRANVLTF.

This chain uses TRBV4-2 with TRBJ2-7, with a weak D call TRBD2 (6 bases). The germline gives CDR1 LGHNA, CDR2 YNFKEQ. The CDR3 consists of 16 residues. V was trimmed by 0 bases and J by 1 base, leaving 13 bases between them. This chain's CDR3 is CASSQDLGGKSYEQYF. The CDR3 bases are TGTGCCAGCAGCCAAGATCTCGGCGGGAAATCCTACGAGCAGTACTTC.

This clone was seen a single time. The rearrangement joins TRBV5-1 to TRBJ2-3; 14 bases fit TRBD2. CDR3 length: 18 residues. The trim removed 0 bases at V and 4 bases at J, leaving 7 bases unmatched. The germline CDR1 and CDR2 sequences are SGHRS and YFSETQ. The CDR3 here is CASSLAPGLAGVADTQYF. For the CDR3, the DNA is TGCGCCAGCAGCTTGGCCCCGGGACTAGCGGGGGTGGCAGATACGCAGTATTTT.

The CDR3 reads CASNRDYNEQFF. The CDR3 region has the DNA TGTGCCAGCAACCGGGACTACAATGAGCAGTTCTTC. The chain uses TRBV2 and TRBJ2-1; a weak D match, TRBD2 (5 bases). The CDR3 is 12 amino acids. V was clipped by 7 bases and J by 3 bases, with 7 bases between them. Per germline, CDR1 SNHLY and CDR2 FYNNEI.

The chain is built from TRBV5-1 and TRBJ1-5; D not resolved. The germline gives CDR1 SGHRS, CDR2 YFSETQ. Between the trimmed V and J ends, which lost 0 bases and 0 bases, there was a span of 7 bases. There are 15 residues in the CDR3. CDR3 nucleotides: TGCGCCAGCAGCTTGGATTCTTTTAGCAATCAGCCCCAGCATTTT. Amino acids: CASSLDSFSNQPQHF.

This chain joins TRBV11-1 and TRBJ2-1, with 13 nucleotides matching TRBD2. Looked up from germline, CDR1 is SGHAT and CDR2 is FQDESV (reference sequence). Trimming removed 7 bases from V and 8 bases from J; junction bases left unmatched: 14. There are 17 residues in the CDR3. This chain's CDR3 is CASTQPRGTSGIYEQFF. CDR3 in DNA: TGTGCCAGCACTCAACCCCGGGGGACTAGCGGGATATATGAGCAGTTCTTC.